This is a list of T cell receptor beta chains from one sample in a study of cytomegalovirus exposure and HLA in healthy donors. This table comes from immunoSEQ multiplex PCR, and its TCRdb copy is limited to in-frame clones, with some not included. This table has about 200,000 clones, more than 60% appearing once. The sequenced sample consisted of PBMCs. The receptors were gathered from a man in his fifties or sixties in good health and CMV-seronegative. The CDR3 runs from the conserved cysteine through the conserved F or W. D genes are given only for firm matches. Only part of the rows carry a size: once, few, many, or a class if the clone is expanded.

CDR3 protein: CAWSVRNYNRGRTEAFF; CDR3 DNA: TGTGCCTGGAGTGTCCGAAATTACAACAGGGGGCGGACTGAAGCTTTCTTT; D gene: TRBD1; clone size: NA; V gene: TRBV30; J gene: TRBJ1-1
CDR3 protein: CASSLRPLDEQYF; CDR3 DNA: TGTGCCAGCAGTTTGCGGCCTCTTGACGAGCAGTACTTC; D gene: NA; clone size: few; V gene: TRBV28; J gene: TRBJ2-7
CDR3 protein: CASSLPGYGYTF; CDR3 DNA: TGTGCCAGCAGTTTACCGGGGTATGGCTACACCTTC; D gene: NA; clone size: NA; V gene: TRBV28; J gene: TRBJ1-2
CDR3 protein: CASTRPDRGRAGELFF; CDR3 DNA: TGTGCCAGTACCCGCCCCGACAGAGGGAGGGCCGGGGAGCTGTTTTTT; D gene: TRBD2; clone size: NA; V gene: TRBV19; J gene: TRBJ2-2
CDR3 protein: CASSSSSGTGLLKEQFF; CDR3 DNA: TGTGCCAGCAGCTCGAGTTCCGGGACAGGCCTTTTGAAGGAGCAGTTCTTC; D gene: TRBD1; clone size: few; V gene: TRBV7-9; J gene: TRBJ2-1
CDR3 protein: CAWSVRGGDQPQHF; CDR3 DNA: TGTGCCTGGAGTGTACGGGGAGGCGATCAGCCCCAGCATTTT; D gene: NA; clone size: once; V gene: TRBV30; J gene: TRBJ1-5
CDR3 protein: CASSLEGFGAWELFF; CDR3 DNA: TGCGCCAGCAGCTTGGAGGGGTTTGGGGCTTGGGAGCTGTTTTTT; D gene: NA; clone size: NA; V gene: TRBV5-1; J gene: TRBJ2-2
CDR3 protein: CASTRGGGYEQYF; CDR3 DNA: TGTGCCAGCACCAGAGGGGGGGGCTACGAGCAGTACTTC; D gene: NA; clone size: NA; V gene: TRBV5-4; J gene: TRBJ2-7
CDR3 protein: CASSQTRLLTPNSGNTIYF; CDR3 DNA: TGTGCCAGCAGCCAAACGAGGCTACTCACGCCGAACTCTGGAAACACCATATATTTT; D gene: NA; clone size: NA; V gene: TRBV7-9; J gene: TRBJ1-3
CDR3 protein: CASSLTSGTGEQFF; CDR3 DNA: TGTGCCAGCAGCTTGACTAGCGGGACAGGCGAGCAGTTCTTC; D gene: TRBD2; clone size: once; V gene: TRBV7-3; J gene: TRBJ2-1
CDR3 protein: CSVDTGMNTEAFF; CDR3 DNA: TGCAGCGTTGACACAGGTATGAACACTGAAGCTTTCTTT; D gene: NA; clone size: NA; V gene: TRBV29-1; J gene: TRBJ1-1
CDR3 protein: CATSRGGQGLTYEQYF; CDR3 DNA: TGTGCCACCAGCAGAGGGGGTCAGGGACTAACCTACGAGCAGTACTTC; D gene: TRBD2; clone size: few; V gene: TRBV15; J gene: TRBJ2-7
CDR3 protein: CASSYGQNNYGYTF; CDR3 DNA: TGTGCCAGCAGTTACGGACAGAACAACTATGGCTACACCTTC; D gene: NA; clone size: NA; V gene: TRBV6-7; J gene: TRBJ1-2
CDR3 protein: CASSQLAGGPYNEQFF; CDR3 DNA: TGTGCCAGTAGCCAGTTAGCGGGAGGTCCCTACAATGAGCAGTTCTTC; D gene: TRBD2; clone size: NA; V gene: TRBV19; J gene: TRBJ2-1